The 2 T cell receptor beta chains below all came from one sample that was sequenced in a study of T cell responses to AZD1222 COVID-19 vaccine. The data were produced by immunoSEQ multiplex PCR, yet TCRdb's version contains in-frame clones alone and is incomplete. Here the sample spans 85,000 to 90,000 clones, approximately 91% being singletons. The sequenced sample was peripheral blood, obtained 28 days after the second AZD1222 dose. The source of these receptors is an adult who received the AZD1222 COVID-19 vaccine.

The rearrangement links TRBV7-2 to TRBJ2-5; maybe TRBD1 (6 bases). The CDR3 contains 14 residues. V was clipped by 6 bases and J by 0 bases, with 11 bases between them. Germline V gene lookup returns CDR1 SGHTA and CDR2 FQGNSA. The CDR3: CASRAGTHQETQYF. Here the CDR3 DNA reads TGTGCCAGCAGGGCCGGGACACACCAAGAGACCCAGTACTTC.

This clone was detected only once. The genes are TRBV19 and TRBJ1-2, with 9 bases matching TRBD1. CDR1 and CDR2 from the germline V gene are LNHDA and SQIVND (reference sequence). CDR3 length: 15 amino acids. The trim removed 0 bases at V and 5 bases at J, leaving 4 bases unmatched. The CDR3 loop is CASSIDLDRGYGYTF. The CDR3 nucleotides are TGTGCCAGTAGTATAGATCTGGACAGGGGTTATGGCTACACCTTC.